The 27 T cell receptor beta chains below all came from one sample that was sequenced in a study of PD-1 blockade in classical Hodgkin lymphoma. Profiling relied on immunoSEQ multiplex PCR, and the TCRdb table lists in-frame clones only, not all of them. The data contain about 22,000 clones, roughly 89% of them singletons. This sample's time point: newly diagnosed, previously untreated cHL patient sample. Starting with thawed PBMCs, CD4+ T cells were purified by magnetic negative selection. Material for sequencing was CD4+ T cells from blood. These receptors were collected from a human donor with classical Hodgkin lymphoma.

A few counts support this clone. The chain uses TRBV2 and TRBJ2-6; 7 bases map to TRBD1. Germline trimming cut 5 bases from V and 4 bases from J; bases unmatched to any gene: 5. This CDR3 comprises 15 residues. Looked up from germline, CDR1 is SNHLY and CDR2 is FYNNEI. For the CDR3, the DNA is TGTGCCAGCAGTTTGACAGGGTTCGGGGCCAACGTCCTGACTTTC. Protein product: CASSLTGFGANVLTF.

The rearrangement links TRBV18 to TRBJ2-5, with 11 nucleotides matching TRBD2. The CDR3 consists of 17 residues. V lost 3 bases, J lost 4 bases, and 10 bases stayed unmatched. Germline V gene lookup returns CDR1 KGHSH and CDR2 LQKENI. In DNA, the CDR3 is TGTGCCAGCTCACCCCTAGCGGGGGGCCCTTCCTCAGAGACCCAGTACTTC. Protein sequence: CASSPLAGGPSSETQYF.

The rearrangement links TRBV7-2 to TRBJ2-3; D gene unclear. The CDR3 loop spans 15 amino acids. Germline loops: CDR1 SGHTA, CDR2 FQGNSA. The germline V and J ends were trimmed by 2 bases and 6 bases, with 15 bases remaining between them. The CDR3 DNA reads TGTGCCAGCAGCTTACGGCCGGGCGGCCAGGATACGCAGTATTTT. Residues: CASSLRPGGQDTQYF.

This rearrangement joins TRBV11-1 to TRBJ2-3, with 9 positions matching TRBD1. Germline V lookup: CDR1 SGHAT, CDR2 FQDESV (reference sequence). V was pared by 6 bases and J by 5 bases, with 9 bases of the junction left unmatched. This CDR3 contains 15 residues. The CDR3 sequence is CASREGQGGKDTQYF. In nucleotides, the CDR3 is TGTGCCAGCAGGGAGGGACAGGGAGGCAAAGATACGCAGTATTTT.

This clone was counted a single time. The chain links TRBV4-1 to TRBJ2-4; D remains unclear. Per the germline V gene, CDR1 is MGHRA and CDR2 is YSYEKL. CDR3 length equals 16 residues. The V gene lost 1 base and the J gene lost 3 bases, with 13 bases spanning the gap. CDR3 residues: CASSQVQAVGKNIQYF. In nucleotides, the CDR3 is TGCGCCAGCAGCCAAGTTCAGGCGGTAGGCAAAAACATTCAGTACTTC.

CDR3 sequence (DNA): TGTGCCAGCCTGGGACCTGTCGGCGGAAAACTGTTTTTT. Translated: CASLGPVGGKLFF. The V gene is TRBV28, the J gene TRBJ1-4; maybe TRBD1 (5 bases). The ends were cut back, 8 bases at V and 10 bases at J, with 17 bases in the middle. The CDR3 is made up of 13 amino acids. Per germline, CDR1 MDHEN and CDR2 SYDVKM.

The chain is built from TRBV19 and TRBJ1-5; D gene uncertain. The CDR3 totals 15 residues. With 0 bases removed from V and 0 bases from J, the gap between germline ends came to 6 bases. Germline CDR1 and CDR2: LNHDA and SQIVND (reference sequence). The CDR3 DNA sequence: TGTGCCAGTAGTATAGATGTTTATAGCAATCAGCCCCAGCATTTT. Amino acid sequence: CASSIDVYSNQPQHF.

This rearrangement joins TRBV19 to TRBJ1-5; 9 bases are a match to TRBD1. Germline-derived CDR1 and CDR2 are LNHDA and SQIVND (reference sequence). Trimming removed 4 bases from V and 2 bases from J; junction bases left unmatched: 18. This CDR3 is 20 amino acids long. The CDR3 region is CASSTHRTGELRGGNQPQHF. The CDR3 region has the DNA TGTGCCAGTAGTACCCACCGGACAGGGGAGTTGAGAGGTGGCAATCAGCCCCAGCATTTT.

The rearrangement joins TRBV7-9 to TRBJ2-1; 8 nucleotides align to TRBD2. Germline-derived CDR1 and CDR2 are SEHNR and FQNEAQ (reference sequence). Trimming at V came to 4 bases and at J to 5 bases, leaving 10 bases not matched to a gene. The CDR3 contains 16 residues. Written as DNA, the CDR3 is TGTGCCAGCAGCTACTTAACACTAGCGGATAACAATGAGCAGTTCTTC. It encodes CASSYLTLADNNEQFF.

V is TRBV18 and J is TRBJ2-3; 7 bases line up with TRBD1. V dropped 6 bases and J dropped 1; count of bases not matched to a gene: 7. The CDR3 spans 15 residues. Germline values: CDR1 KGHSH, CDR2 LQKENI. The CDR3 coding sequence is TGTGCCAGCTCTCCTGGACAGGCAGGCACAGATACGCAGTATTTT. Translation gives CASSPGQAGTDTQYF.

The chain carries TRBV30 and TRBJ2-5; 7 bases fit TRBD1. The V gene's germline CDR1 is GTSNPN and CDR2 SVGIG (reference sequence). Trimming took 3 bases from V and 7 from J; bases not matched to a gene: 11. This CDR3 is 14 amino acids long. The CDR3: CAWSNRGAHGTQYF. The CDR3 DNA follows: TGTGCCTGGAGCAACAGGGGTGCCCACGGGACCCAGTACTTC.

The chain links TRBV29-1 to TRBJ2-3, with D perhaps matching TRBD1 or TRBD2 (5 bases each). The germline V and J ends were trimmed by 4 bases and 0 bases, with 14 bases remaining between them. The CDR3 is 15 amino acids. The germline gives CDR1 SQVTM, CDR2 ANQGSEA. The DNA for the CDR3 is TGCAGCGTTGCTTCTATGAGGGGAAGCACAGATACGCAGTATTTT. It codes for CSVASMRGSTDTQYF.

The rearrangement uses TRBV30 and TRBJ1-2; D gene ambiguous. Germline V gene sequence: CDR1 GTSNPN, CDR2 SVGIG (reference sequence). This CDR3 has 15 residues. V was trimmed by 2 bases and J by 4 bases, leaving 17 bases between them. CDR3 residues: CAWSFRTVLGYGYTF. DNA for the CDR3: TGTGCCTGGAGTTTCCGGACGGTGCTCGGCTATGGCTACACCTTC. The entire variable domain, with the rest obtained from reference TRBV30 and TRBJ1-2, is as follows: SQTIHQWPATLVQPVGSPLSLECTVEGTSNPNLYWYRQAAGRGLQLLFYSVGIGQISSEVPQNLSASRPQDRQFILSSKKLLLSDSGFYLCAWSFRTVLGYGYTFGSGTRLTVV.

The genes are TRBV5-4 and TRBJ2-5, with D possibly being TRBD1 (5 bases). CDR1 SGHNT and CDR2 YYREEE come from the germline V gene (reference sequence). Trimming took 4 bases from V and 1 from J, leaving 17 bases between them. The length of the CDR3 is 16 residues. The CDR3 coding sequence is TGTGCCAGCAGCCCACGACAAGGGGAAGGCCAAGAGACCCAGTACTTC. It encodes CASSPRQGEGQETQYF. The whole variable domain, remainder taken from reference TRBV5-4 and TRBJ2-5, is ETGVTQSPTHLIKTRGQQVTLRCSSQSGHNTVSWYQQALGQGPQFIFQYYREEENGRGNFPPRFSGLQFPNYSSELNVNALELDDSALYLCASSPRQGEGQETQYFGPGTRLLVL.

This chain joins TRBV28 and TRBJ1-6; 7 positions agree with TRBD1. The length of the CDR3 is 20 residues. Germline values: CDR1 MDHEN, CDR2 SYDVKM. The V segment lost 4 bases and the J segment 0 bases; nucleotides outside the gene matches: 15. Here the CDR3 reads CASSSIPGQQKYSYNSPLHF. DNA for the CDR3: TGTGCCAGCAGTTCGATACCGGGACAGCAAAAATACTCCTATAATTCACCCCTCCACTTT.

This clone was counted only a few times. For the CDR3, the DNA is TGCAGCGTTGTTGAGCTGGGACAGATTAATGAAAAACTGTTTTTT. Protein product: CSVVELGQINEKLFF. The V call is TRBV29-1, the J call TRBJ1-4; 7 positions match TRBD1. The V gene's germline CDR1 is SQVTM and CDR2 ANQGSEA. Trimming cost V 4 bases and J 4 bases; bases outside gene matches: 9. CDR3 length equals 15 residues.

The V and J genes are TRBV9 and TRBJ2-5; maybe TRBD1 (5 bases). The CDR3 totals 14 residues. V gave up 0 bases and J gave up 1 base, with 7 bases separating them. Germline lookup yields CDR1 SGDLS and CDR2 YYNGEE. The CDR3 DNA is TGTGCCAGCAGCGTAGGGACAACCCAAGAGACCCAGTACTTC. Translation gives CASSVGTTQETQYF.

This rearrangement joins TRBV11-3 to TRBJ2-1; 7 bases are shared with TRBD2. This CDR3 comprises 17 residues. The germline V gene has CDR1 SGHNT and CDR2 YENEEA. The V segment lost 5 bases and the J segment 0 bases; nucleotides outside the gene matches: 10. CDR3 coding DNA: TGTGCCAGCAGCACGGAGCGGGACCCGAGCTCCTACAATGAGCAGTTCTTC. Translation: CASSTERDPSSYNEQFF.

The chain couples TRBV27 to TRBJ2-1, with a weak D call TRBD2 (5 bases). CDR1 and CDR2 from the germline V gene are MNHEY and SMNVEV (reference sequence). V lost 6 bases and J lost 5, with 17 bases in between. The CDR3 has 15 residues. CDR3: CASRRGSWLNNEQFF. The CDR3 DNA sequence: TGTGCCAGCAGGCGAGGGAGTTGGCTGAACAATGAGCAGTTCTTC.

The chain joins TRBV6-5 to TRBJ2-7, with 11 bases that match TRBD2. CDR1 is MNHEY, CDR2 SVGAGI, per germline. The V segment lost 5 bases and the J segment 3 bases; nucleotides outside the gene matches: 3. This CDR3 has 14 residues. The CDR3 region is CASSRLAGHYEQYF. In nucleotides, the CDR3 is TGTGCCAGCAGTCGACTAGCGGGACACTACGAGCAGTACTTC.

This chain uses TRBV19 with TRBJ2-7; 8 bases align to TRBD1. The CDR3 extends over 15 amino acids. Trimming cost V 5 bases and J 0 bases; bases outside gene matches: 6. Germline-derived CDR1 and CDR2 are LNHDA and SQIVND (reference sequence). The DNA of the CDR3 is TGTGCCAGTAGTCCCCAGGGACAGGCCTCCTACGAGCAGTACTTC. Translated: CASSPQGQASYEQYF.

This chain uses TRBV2 with TRBJ2-3; D is unclear. The V gene lost 6 bases and the J gene lost 2 bases, with 21 bases spanning the gap. Germline V gene sequence: CDR1 SNHLY, CDR2 FYNNEI. This CDR3 is 17 amino acids long. CDR3 sequence reads: CASRSPALLRNTDTQYF. The CDR3 coding sequence is TGTGCCAGCAGGTCCCCGGCCCTATTGAGAAACACAGATACGCAGTATTTT.

The chain couples TRBV7-8 to TRBJ2-7, with 9 nucleotides matching TRBD1. CDR1 is SGHVS, CDR2 FQNEAQ, per germline. Trimming removed 4 bases from V and 3 bases from J; junction bases left unmatched: 10. The CDR3 length is 16 residues. CDR3 amino acids: CASSSWPGQGIYEQYF. As DNA, the CDR3 is TGTGCCAGCAGCTCATGGCCGGGACAGGGCATCTACGAGCAGTACTTC.

The chain recombines TRBV7-9 with TRBJ2-7; 7 bases are a match to TRBD1. V trimming: 0 bases; J trimming: 6 bases; junction bases outside the gene matches: 5. CDR1 is SEHNR and CDR2 is FQNEAQ in the germline V gene (reference sequence). The CDR3 runs to 14 residues. The CDR3 coding sequence is TGTGCCAGCAGCTTAGCCCGGGACAGTGCCGAGCAGTACTTC. This sequence encodes CASSLARDSAEQYF.

V and J are TRBV30 and TRBJ2-3, with a weak D call TRBD2 (7 bases). Germline V gene data show CDR1 as GTSNPN and CDR2 as SVGIG (reference sequence). Trimming left V 1 base short and J 9 bases short, with 14 bases between. The CDR3 consists of 13 residues. CDR3 nucleotides: TGTGCCTGGAGTGCGGGGGGCCAGCAGACGCAGTATTTT. Translated, it gives CAWSAGGQQTQYF.

The J gene is TRBJ2-7, the V gene TRBV7-2; no firm D call. The V end lost 8 bases, the J end lost 2 bases, and 10 bases lay between the germline ends. This CDR3 spans 12 amino acids. CDR1 is SGHTA and CDR2 is FQGNSA in the germline V gene. For the CDR3, the DNA is TGTGCCAGCTCGCGCGGTGCCTACGAGCAGTACTTC. Its protein product is CASSRGAYEQYF.

The chain carries TRBV30 and TRBJ2-1; possibly TRBD1 for D (7 bases). V was trimmed by 5 bases and J by 10 bases, leaving 18 bases between them. CDR1 is GTSNPN and CDR2 is SVGIG in the germline V gene (reference sequence). This CDR3 is 13 amino acids long. CDR3 coding DNA: TGTGCCTGGGGGGGGACAGTCGGATTGGAGCAGTTCTTC. Protein: CAWGGTVGLEQFF.